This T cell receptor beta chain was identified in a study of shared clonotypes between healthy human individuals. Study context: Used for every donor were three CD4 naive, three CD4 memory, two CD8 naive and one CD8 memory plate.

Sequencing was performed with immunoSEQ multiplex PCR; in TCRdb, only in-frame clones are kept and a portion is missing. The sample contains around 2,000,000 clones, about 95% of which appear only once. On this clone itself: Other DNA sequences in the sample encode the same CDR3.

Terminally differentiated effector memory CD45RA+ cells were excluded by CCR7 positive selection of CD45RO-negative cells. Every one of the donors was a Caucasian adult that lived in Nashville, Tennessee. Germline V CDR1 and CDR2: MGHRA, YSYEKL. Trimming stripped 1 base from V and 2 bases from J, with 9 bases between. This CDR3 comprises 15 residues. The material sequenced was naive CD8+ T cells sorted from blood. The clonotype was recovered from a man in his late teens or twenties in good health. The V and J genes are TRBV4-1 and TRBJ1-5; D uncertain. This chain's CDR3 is CASSQGGVGNQPQHF. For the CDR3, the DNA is TGCGCCAGCAGCCAAGGCGGGGTGGGCAATCAGCCCCAGCATTTT.